This paragraph reports one T cell receptor (beta chain). In the same sample, other DNA sequences code for this CDR3. This CDR3 is 13 amino acids long. Germline CDR1 is LGHDT and CDR2 is YNNKEL (reference sequence). V lost 1 base, J lost 7 bases, and 7 bases lay in between. This sample was taken from a study of control samples from healthy donors and cancer patients. Only in-frame clones appear in the TCRdb table, and some are missing; sequencing was by immunoSEQ multiplex PCR. The sample lists about 160,000 clones, around 96% occurring once. This TCR was sampled from a woman aged 25 to 39 in good health. The gene calls are TRBV3-1 (or the pseudogene TRBV3-2) and TRBJ2-2; D ambiguous. Sequenced material: blood. CDR3 residues: CASSQVIGGELFF. The DNA for the CDR3 is TGTGCCAGCAGCCAAGTCATTGGCGGGGAGCTGTTTTTT.